This is a list of T cell receptor beta chains from one sample in a study of identical twins. TCRdb re-derived calls from the 5' RACE reads in MiXCR, one entry per CDR3 protein. The repertoire includes approximately 500,000 distinct CDR3 sequences, roughly 26% of them detected once, and around 3% sits in the top ten. The same data also went into a second study, on T cells expressing NK-cell markers.

Sequenced sample: CD4+ T cells sorted from blood. The receptors stem from a woman between 18 and 30 years old in good health. Each CDR3 is given with its conserved first and last residue. A D gene is named only where the DNA matches it firmly.

cdr3_aa,v_call,j_call,d_call
CAHKQGAGNTIYF,TRBV6-6,TRBJ1-3,.
CASSLVLAETQYF,TRBV5-1,TRBJ2-5,.
CSARVIGLTEAFF,TRBV20-1,TRBJ1-1,.
CSAGGTSGNTDTQYF,TRBV20-1,TRBJ2-3,TRBD2
CASGLVDSLAFF,TRBV12-5,TRBJ1-1,.
CSASGTGSYNSPLHF,TRBV20-1,TRBJ1-6,TRBD1
CASTQDSQETQYF,TRBV28,TRBJ2-5,.
CASSQDAVSSTDTQYF,TRBV4-3,TRBJ2-3,.
CASSFSSSHEQYF,TRBV12-3/TRBV12-4,TRBJ2-7,.
CASSRGLAGGTYTDTQYF,TRBV6-1,TRBJ2-3,TRBD2
CASSPPDRLYGYTF,TRBV18,TRBJ1-2,.
CASSLFPGEYNEQFF,TRBV5-1,TRBJ2-1,.
CASSFGQGGHEQYF,TRBV7-6,TRBJ2-7,TRBD1
CASSSTLAGHNEQFF,TRBV6-2/TRBV6-3,TRBJ2-1,TRBD2
CASSFPPGVNTGELFF,TRBV5-1,TRBJ2-2,.
CASSFETRASGYTF,TRBV5-1,TRBJ1-2,.
CSAILQGEETQYF,TRBV20-1,TRBJ2-5,TRBD1
CASSYQLAGGPGEQYF,TRBV6-5,TRBJ2-7,TRBD2
CASSRWSGNTIYF,TRBV5-5,TRBJ1-3,.
CASSLSGGGSEQYF,TRBV7-9,TRBJ2-7,TRBD2
CSANSGSTDTQYF,TRBV29-1,TRBJ2-3,TRBD2
CASSKHVPRPGQAAYEQYF,TRBV3-1,TRBJ2-7,TRBD1
CSASPGAGQYGYTF,TRBV20-1,TRBJ1-2,.
CSAGRGTRGFF,TRBV20-1,TRBJ2-1,TRBD2
CASSLAGGYNNEQFF,TRBV5-1,TRBJ2-1,TRBD2
CAIKTSGITDTQYF,TRBV10-3,TRBJ2-3,TRBD2
CASSYYGGRVNEQFF,TRBV6-5,TRBJ2-1,.
CSAKTGTLPQFF,TRBV20-1,TRBJ2-1,.
CASSKAESCGRFIYEQYF,TRBV21-1,TRBJ2-7,.
CASSFPGVAGYNEQFF,TRBV12-3/TRBV12-4,TRBJ2-1,TRBD2
CATSDSTSPWGEQYF,TRBV24-1,TRBJ2-7,.
CASRASGGAYNEQFF,TRBV11-3,TRBJ2-1,TRBD2
CASSTGRSNEQFF,TRBV11-3,TRBJ2-1,TRBD1
CASSFGTSYEQYF,TRBV2,TRBJ2-7,.
CASSSLKTSGGTDTQYF,TRBV5-1,TRBJ2-3,TRBD2
CATSDPRSEDTQYF,TRBV24-1,TRBJ2-3,.
CASSLARSRVGETQYF,TRBV27,TRBJ2-5,.
CASSLVRGGGPYNEQFF,TRBV7-9,TRBJ2-1,.
CASSLHAADTQYF,TRBV7-9,TRBJ2-3,.
CASSYSLTEQFF,TRBV6-5,TRBJ2-1,.
CASSRTSGWGNEQFF,TRBV6-1,TRBJ2-1,TRBD2
CASSSISGGQETQYF,TRBV7-9,TRBJ2-5,TRBD2
CATSRAYYDEQFF,TRBV15,TRBJ2-1,.
CASSLAGLAGGTDTQYF,TRBV5-1,TRBJ2-3,TRBD2
CASSRQKETQYF,TRBV5-1,TRBJ2-5,.
CASSVGGPTRSNEQFF,TRBV9,TRBJ2-1,.
CASSLDLAGVNEQFF,TRBV5-1,TRBJ2-1,TRBD2
CASSQSFTVSYEQYF,TRBV3-1,TRBJ2-7,.
CASSQDKGATPNTGELFF,TRBV4-2,TRBJ2-2,TRBD1
CASSTGTASYEQYF,TRBV5-1,TRBJ2-7,.
CASSFAGKVANEQFF,TRBV12-3/TRBV12-4,TRBJ2-1,.
CASSFSRVRQYF,TRBV12-3/TRBV12-4,TRBJ2-7,.
CASTLAGPYNEQFF,TRBV12-3/TRBV12-4,TRBJ2-1,TRBD2